Each of the 11 T cell receptor beta chains below was sequenced from the same sample in a study of cytomegalovirus exposure and HLA in healthy donors. Amplification used 60 Vbeta primers and 13 Jbeta primers. Some clones are missing from TCRdb's copy, which holds only in-frame ones; the method was immunoSEQ multiplex PCR. The sample yields about 150,000 clones, approximately 82% seen once. Material for sequencing was PBMCs. The receptors derive from a man aged 35 to 55 in good health and CMV-seronegative.

About this clone itself: The sample carries other DNA sequences with the same CDR3. The rearrangement joins TRBV19 to TRBJ1-2, with D uncertain. This CDR3 has 14 amino acids. The ends were cut back, 7 bases at V and 3 bases at J, with 15 bases in the middle. Germline V lookup: CDR1 LNHDA, CDR2 SQIVND (reference sequence). CDR3: CASTPTGRDYGYTF. DNA of the CDR3: TGTGCCAGTACCCCGACGGGAAGGGACTATGGCTACACCTTC.

The chain recombines TRBV5-1 with TRBJ2-2; no reliable D call. The CDR3 loop spans 14 amino acids. V was cut by 4 bases and J by 9 bases, with 16 bases left in between. The germline V gene has CDR1 SGHRS and CDR2 YFSETQ. The CDR3 reads CASSAEVGTRELFF. In DNA, the CDR3 is TGCGCCAGCAGCGCTGAGGTCGGTACCAGGGAGCTGTTTTTT.

V usage is TRBV4-1 and J usage is TRBJ2-5; tentatively, D is TRBD1 (5 bases). CDR3 length: 16 residues. Germline V gene lookup returns CDR1 MGHRA and CDR2 YSYEKL. With 0 bases removed from V and 1 base from J, the gap between germline ends came to 12 bases. CDR3 sequence reads: CASSQESKGFQETQYF. CDR3 bases: TGCGCCAGCAGCCAAGAAAGCAAGGGGTTCCAAGAGACCCAGTACTTC.

A remark on this clone: This same CDR3 is encoded by further DNA sequences in the sample. J is TRBJ1-1 and V is TRBV27; the D gene is possibly TRBD1 (5 bases). Germline CDR1 MNHEY, CDR2 SMNVEV (reference sequence). This CDR3 spans 13 amino acids. V lost 6 bases and J 4 bases, leaving 12 bases between the germline ends. DNA for the CDR3: TGTGCCAGCAGCCTAAGGGGAAGCACTGAAGCTTTCTTT. Translated, it gives CASSLRGSTEAFF.

The chain employs TRBV5-1 and TRBJ2-7; D ambiguous. The CDR3 loop spans 16 amino acids. CDR1 and CDR2 (germline): SGHRS, YFSETQ. The V end lost 0 bases, the J end lost 2 bases, and 15 bases lay between the germline ends. CDR3 residues: CASSLAIRQTTYEQYF. For the CDR3, the DNA is TGCGCCAGCAGCTTGGCGATCCGACAAACCACCTACGAGCAGTACTTC.

This sequence joins TRBV7-9 and TRBJ2-5, with a tentative D call TRBD1 (7 bases). Germline V CDR1 and CDR2: SEHNR, FQNEAQ (reference sequence). The CDR3 is 14 residues long. V lost 5 bases, J lost 3 bases, and 13 bases lay in between. The DNA of the CDR3 is TGTGCCAGCAGCGCCGACAGGGAGGAAGAGACCCAGTACTTC. Translated, it gives CASSADREEETQYF. Using reference TRBV7-9 and TRBJ2-5 for the parts outside the CDR3, the full variable domain is DTGVSQNPRHKITKRGQNVTFRCDPISEHNRLYWYRQTLGQGPEFLTYFQNEAQLEKSRLLSDRFSAERPKGSFSTLEIQRTEQGDSAMYLCASSADREEETQYFGPGTRLLVL.

The chain joins TRBV7-6 to TRBJ1-4; the D is unclear. The CDR3 sequence is 15 residues long. CDR1 is SGHVS and CDR2 is FNYEAQ in the germline V gene. V was clipped by 1 base and J by 5 bases, with 11 bases between them. In nucleotides, the CDR3 is TGTGCCAGCAGCTTAGTGGGCCCTCCCAATGAAAAACTGTTTTTT. Protein: CASSLVGPPNEKLFF.

This chain connects TRBV2 to TRBJ2-7; 7 nucleotides align to TRBD1. This CDR3 contains 13 residues. In germline, CDR1 is SNHLY, CDR2 FYNNEI. Germline trimming cut 6 bases from V and 4 bases from J; bases unmatched to any gene: 6. The CDR3: CASRPGQQYEQYF. CDR3 DNA sequence: TGTGCCAGCAGGCCGGGACAGCAGTACGAGCAGTACTTC.

The chain carries TRBV29-1 and TRBJ1-4; a weak D match, TRBD1 (6 bases). CDR1 and CDR2 (germline): SQVTM, ANQGSEA. V lost 1 base and J 4 bases, leaving 13 bases between the germline ends. This CDR3 comprises 15 residues. DNA of the CDR3: TGCAGCGTTGAAGTCCCCACAGGGAATAATGAAAAACTGTTTTTT. Translation gives CSVEVPTGNNEKLFF.

The chain carries TRBV10-1 and TRBJ1-4, with D perhaps TRBD1 (6 bases). Germline V gene lookup returns CDR1 WNHNN and CDR2 SYGVQD (reference sequence). The CDR3 length is 17 residues. V was cut by 0 bases and J by 2 bases, with 13 bases left in between. CDR3 sequence reads: CASSESSDRRTNEKLFF. For the CDR3, the DNA is TGCGCCAGCAGTGAGTCCTCCGACAGGCGGACTAATGAAAAACTGTTTTTT.

The genes are TRBV19 and TRBJ1-2; 9 nucleotides line up with TRBD1. The CDR3 totals 15 residues. The J segment lost 7 bases and the V segment lost 2 bases, leaving 8 bases of the junction unmatched. Germline CDR1 reads LNHDA; CDR2 reads SQIVND (reference sequence). This CDR3 is CASSITGTGFFGYTF. The CDR3 nucleotides read TGTGCCAGTAGTATAACCGGGACAGGGTTTTTTGGCTACACCTTC. The full variable domain, with the rest looked up from reference TRBV19 and TRBJ1-2, is DGGITQSPKYLFRKEGQNVTLSCEQNLNHDAMYWYRQDPGQGLRLIYYSQIVNDFQKGDIAEGYSVSREKKESFPLTVTSAQKNPTAFYLCASSITGTGFFGYTFGSGTRLTVV.